This T cell receptor (beta chain) was identified in a study of a mutant IDH1 vaccine in newly diagnosed glioma. Note on this clone: Its cognate antigen is unknown.

Study-wide results and limits: Of the patients, around 93% had vaccine-induced immune responses.

V lost 5 bases and J lost 10, with 21 bases in between. The CDR3 has 15 residues. The germline V gene has CDR1 SGHVS and CDR2 FQNEAQ. Sequencing used immunoSEQ multiplex PCR; TCRdb keeps in-frame clones, though not all of them. The table shows over 55,000 clones, with about 90% occurring only once. Time point in this sample: week 5, during vaccination. Every vaccine dose comprised 300 ug of mutant IDH1 20-mer peptide plus topical imiquimod. This clonotype originated in a woman in her thirties or forties with glioma. Sequenced here: PBMCs, sampled from a glioma patient whose treatment included an IDH1 peptide vaccine. This chain uses TRBV7-8 with TRBJ1-5, with a possible D match to TRBD1 (5 bases). CDR3 coding DNA: TGTGCCAGCAGCCCCGCGACGGGACTCAAAGGACCCCAGCATTTT. Translating it yields CASSPATGLKGPQHF.